These T cell receptor beta chains were read from a single sample in a study of blood T cell dynamics during melanoma immunotherapy. Assay: immunoSEQ multiplex PCR; the TCRdb copy retains only in-frame clones and omits some. The sample yields around 13,000 clones, roughly 91% seen once. The sample consisted of blood, taken from a patient treated with checkpoint blockade. Receptors were obtained from a human donor with melanoma. The CDR3 runs from the conserved cysteine through the conserved F or W. D genes are given only for firm matches. Expanded clones get a size class; other rows say once, few or many, or leave the size out.

clone_size	v_call	d_call	j_call	cdr3_aa	cdr3_nt
few	TRBV19	NA	TRBJ1-1	CASTGQSNTEAFF	TGTGCCAGTACAGGACAGTCGAACACTGAAGCTTTCTTT
NA	TRBV6-7	NA	TRBJ2-3	CASSFPRTVSTDTQYF	TGTGCCAGCAGTTTCCCGCGCACCGTAAGCACAGATACGCAGTATTTT
NA	TRBV27	TRBD1	TRBJ2-7	CASSRLGTGVDEQYF	TGTGCCAGCAGCCGCTTAGGGACAGGGGTTGACGAGCAGTACTTC
NA	TRBV18	TRBD2	TRBJ2-3	CASSPVSGRTTDTQYF	TGTGCCAGCTCACCCGTTAGCGGGAGGACCACAGATACGCAGTATTTT
NA	TRBV6-1	NA	TRBJ1-5	CASDREVDQPQHF	TGTGCCAGCGACCGCGAGGTGGATCAGCCCCAGCATTTT
few	TRBV14	TRBD2	TRBJ2-1	CASSRRSLRTSASPPYEQFF	TGTGCCAGCAGCCGTAGAAGTTTGAGGACTAGCGCCTCACCACCATATGAGCAGTTCTTC
NA	TRBV19	NA	TRBJ2-3	CASSIESTDTQYF	TGTGCCAGTAGTATAGAGAGCACAGATACGCAGTATTTT
NA	TRBV6-6	TRBD1	TRBJ2-7	CASSYENRGRKEQYF	TGTGCCAGCAGTTACGAGAACAGGGGGCGGAAAGAGCAGTACTTC
NA	TRBV10-3	TRBD1	TRBJ2-2	CAISGDRGLAGELFF	TGTGCCATCAGTGGTGACAGGGGGCTTGCCGGGGAGCTGTTTTTT
NA	TRBV19	TRBD1	TRBJ1-5	CASAGQSHQPQHF	TGTGCCAGTGCGGGACAGAGCCATCAGCCCCAGCATTTT
NA	TRBV2	TRBD1	TRBJ2-1	CASSAQGASEQFF	TGTGCCAGCAGTGCACAGGGGGCAAGTGAGCAGTTCTTC
NA	TRBV5-4	NA	TRBJ2-2	CATSGDFTGELFF	TGTGCCACCTCCGGGGACTTCACCGGGGAGCTGTTTTTT
NA	TRBV7-9	NA	TRBJ2-5	CASSLGVQETQYF	TGTGCCAGCAGCTTGGGGGTCCAAGAGACCCAGTACTTC
NA	TRBV7-9	NA	TRBJ2-7	CASSFTSAEQYF	TGTGCCAGCAGCTTTACTTCGGCAGAGCAGTACTTC
NA	TRBV19	TRBD2	TRBJ2-4	CASTSLGGRGNIQYF	TGTGCCAGTACCTCTCTAGGCGGGAGAGGCAACATTCAGTACTTC
once	TRBV6-1	TRBD2	TRBJ2-2	CASSEGSGSWSTGELFF	TGTGCCAGCAGTGAAGGTAGCGGGAGTTGGAGCACCGGGGAGCTGTTTTTT
NA	TRBV30	NA	TRBJ2-2	CAWSARGRNTGELFF	TGTGCCTGGAGTGCTAGGGGGAGGAACACCGGGGAGCTGTTTTTT
NA	TRBV7-8	TRBD1	TRBJ2-1	CASSSKRDRGYNEQFF	TGTGCCAGCAGCTCAAAGAGGGACAGGGGGTACAATGAGCAGTTCTTC
once	TRBV5-1	NA	TRBJ1-6	CASSLGGAGAPLHF	TGCGCCAGCAGCTTGGGAGGGGCCGGGGCACCCCTCCACTTT
NA	TRBV5-1	NA	TRBJ1-4	CASSFQPATSNEKLFF	TGCGCCAGCAGTTTCCAGCCCGCGACCTCTAATGAAAAACTGTTTTTT
NA	TRBV20-1	NA	TRBJ2-5	CSVIGPETQYF	TGCAGTGTCATTGGACCGGAGACCCAGTACTTC
NA	TRBV5-5	NA	TRBJ2-7	CASSWGVEQYF	TGTGCCAGCAGCTGGGGGGTCGAGCAGTACTTC
NA	TRBV5-2	NA	TRBJ1-5	CASSQYGQSDQPQHF	TGCGCCAGCAGCCAATACGGACAGAGCGATCAGCCCCAGCATTTT
NA	TRBV18	TRBD1	TRBJ1-1	CASVLQGGTEAFF	TGTGCCAGCGTTTTGCAGGGGGGCACTGAAGCTTTCTTT
NA	TRBV30	NA	TRBJ2-7	CAWRHPVRGGNEQYF	TGTGCCTGGAGACACCCCGTCAGGGGCGGGAACGAGCAGTACTTC